The T cell receptor (beta chain) described here comes from a study of T cells in Graves' hyperthyroidism and ophthalmopathy (dated by TCRdb to between 2017 and 2020). About the study as a whole: To identify distinguishing TCR V-J signatures, a discovery cohort of 90 to 100 patients was used, comprising 43 with Graves' ophthalmopathy and around 60 with stable Graves' hyperthyroidism. Prospective prediction of ophthalmopathy was tested in an independent validation cohort consisting of fewer than 20 hyperthyroidism patients and approximately 16 patients who later progressed to ophthalmopathy. For training and testing, the 100 or so patients in the discovery cohort were randomly divided in a 7:3 ratio. In more than 5 Graves' hyperthyroidism patients, the study also compared T-cell repertoires from thyroid tissue with T-cell repertoires from blood. After blood sampling, hyperthyroidism patients were treated with methimazole at a starting dose of 30 mg daily, and ophthalmopathy patients were treated with high-dose intravenous methylprednisolone. The paper reports TCR Vbeta CDR3 sequencing of more than 120 peripheral blood samples: under 45 ophthalmopathy, under 85 hyperthyroidism and roughly 17 progressor patients.

Based on the germline V gene, the CDR1 and CDR2 sequences are MNHEY and SVGEGT. V sheds 6 bases and J sheds 2 bases, leaving 10 bases between their ends. The CDR3 measures 13 amino acids from cysteine to phenylalanine. Just CDR3 DNA is preserved here, 39 bases in frame from base 1. The study excluded patients with uncontrolled infections, other autoimmune diseases, pregnancy or lactation. Diagnoses relied on clinical symptoms, serum thyroxine and TRAb, thyroid ultrasound and orbital computed tomography. Total RNA was extracted with Trizol reagent, and quality was checked on an Agilent 2100 Bioanalyzer. TCR beta CDR3 regions were amplified from RNA transcripts. A first-round RT-PCR of the TCR CDR3 used the HTBI primer set with the Qiagen OneStep RT-PCR kit. A second multiplex PCR round built the libraries, followed by size selection and purification. Libraries were sequenced paired-end with 100 bp reads on an Illumina HiSeq2000. Under the source paper's analysis protocol: Raw data were processed with SOAPnuke, discarding reads with adapters, uncalled bases, mean Phred below 15, or no exact constant-primer or identifier match. High-quality paired reads were merged with COPE v1.2.5, and unique nucleotide sequences were defined as clonotypes. MiTCR v1.1 was used to align the clonotypes against IMGT TRBV, TRBD and TRBJ reference segments. The analysis was restricted to V-J combinations with a frequency above 0.0001, which together covered roughly 99% of the repertoires. The TCS score was defined as F50 (clonal expansion) divided by E x V (chaos), with BLOSUM62-based TCRdist calculated between CDR3 peptides within each V-J. Welch's t-statistics and random forest reduced roughly 530 V-J features to 13, which were used in a naive Bayes classifier (R e1071). The Morisita-Horn index was used to measure how similar the thyroid and blood repertoires were. TCRdb applied fastp at Q25 and MiXCR to the public reads, then kept only in-frame beta chains. When rows share a CDR3 protein, they turn into one entry using the most common DNA and genes. Here the V and J calls rest on TCRdb's processing, not on the authors' analysis. Counted in this sample were a few hundred thousand distinct CDR3 sequences; roughly 46% of them appeared once. The ten biggest clones cover around 17% of the sample.

In the case of this clonotype: The antigen this receptor binds is unknown. Base quality data are lacking; no much larger clone is found one base away.

The full study reports these points: In validation, the model predicted progression to ophthalmopathy a median of about 6.8 months before onset, with roughly 68% sensitivity and about 75% specificity. Most expanded thyroid clonotypes (frequency above 0.001) were also found in blood, which suggests that blood repertoires may mirror thyroid immune responses. A 13 V-J signature model separated ophthalmopathy from stable hyperthyroidism, with about 88% sensitivity and 81.08% specificity in cross-validation and 80%/75% in testing. No statistical method was used to fix the sample size in advance, and group allocation was not hidden from the investigators.

The sequence links TRBV6-2 or TRBV6-3 to TRBJ2-5; the D gene cannot be resolved reliably. Source material: peripheral blood or thyroid tissue (not recorded which). The source is an adult woman with Graves' disease, either hyperthyroidism or ophthalmopathy (not recorded which). The bases are TGTGCCAGCAGCCAGACAACGCAAGAGACCCAGTACTTC. Protein translation: CASSQTTQETQYF.